This T cell receptor (beta chain) was identified in a study of blood T cell repertoires in COVID-19. This CDR3 has 16 amino acids. Looked up from germline, CDR1 is MNHEY and CDR2 is SMNVEV (reference sequence). Germline trimming cut 4 bases from V and 7 bases from J; bases unmatched to any gene: 8. Those who participated ranged in age from roughly 18 to 100 years and resided in 24 US areas. The table came from immunoSEQ multiplex PCR; TCRdb's copy has only in-frame clones and leaves some out. The sample records around 330,000 clones, approximately 81% being singletons. Material: PBMCs or T cells enriched from blood (not recorded which). This chain joins TRBV27 and TRBJ2-2; 11 bases map to TRBD1. This clonotype originated in a woman between 25 and 40 years old who had been exposed to COVID-19. The CDR3 sequence: CASSYTGTGGSGELFF. The CDR3 DNA follows: TGTGCCAGCAGTTACACCGGGACAGGGGGGAGCGGGGAGCTGTTTTTT.